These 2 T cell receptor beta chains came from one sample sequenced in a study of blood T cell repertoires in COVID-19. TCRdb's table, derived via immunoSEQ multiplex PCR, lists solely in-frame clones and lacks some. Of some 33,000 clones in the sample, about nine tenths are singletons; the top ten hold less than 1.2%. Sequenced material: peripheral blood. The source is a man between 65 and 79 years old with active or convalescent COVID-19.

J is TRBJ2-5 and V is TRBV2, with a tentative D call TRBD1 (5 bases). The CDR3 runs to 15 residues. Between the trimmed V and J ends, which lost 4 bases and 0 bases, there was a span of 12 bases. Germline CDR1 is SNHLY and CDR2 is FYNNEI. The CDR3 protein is CASSGQGMYQETQYF. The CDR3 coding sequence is TGTGCCAGCAGTGGGCAGGGAATGTACCAAGAGACCCAGTACTTC.

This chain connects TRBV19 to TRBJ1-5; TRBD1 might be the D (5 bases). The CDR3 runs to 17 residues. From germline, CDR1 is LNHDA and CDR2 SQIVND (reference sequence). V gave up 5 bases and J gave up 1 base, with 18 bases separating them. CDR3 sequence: CASSLMGHGGSNQPQHF. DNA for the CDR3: TGTGCCAGTAGTCTCATGGGCCACGGGGGGAGCAATCAGCCCCAGCATTTT.